This TCR beta chain was identified in a study of monozygotic twins with inflammatory bowel disease. General study points: No repertoire similarity difference was seen between concordant and discordant twins; power was possibly limited. Researchers were unable to tell different T cell subtypes apart.

This CDR3 is 13 amino acids long. CDR1 is PRHDT, CDR2 FYEKMQ, per germline (reference sequence). In the case of this clonotype: The antigen is not known.

The total RNA came straight from whole blood, and T cells were not sorted beforehand. In preparing each TCR library, about 3,700 ng of total RNA was used. TCRdb re-called the 5' RACE reads; every CDR3 protein appears as one record, without DNA. This sample's clone table lists around 380,000 distinct CDR3 sequences. This rearrangement joins TRBV13 to TRBJ2-5; the TCRdb call, TRBD1, lacks DNA for checking. The sequence derives from a human donor with ulcerative colitis or Crohn's disease, or a healthy co-twin of an affected twin (not recorded which). The specimen was blood. CDR3 amino acids: CASSIRGKVTQYF.